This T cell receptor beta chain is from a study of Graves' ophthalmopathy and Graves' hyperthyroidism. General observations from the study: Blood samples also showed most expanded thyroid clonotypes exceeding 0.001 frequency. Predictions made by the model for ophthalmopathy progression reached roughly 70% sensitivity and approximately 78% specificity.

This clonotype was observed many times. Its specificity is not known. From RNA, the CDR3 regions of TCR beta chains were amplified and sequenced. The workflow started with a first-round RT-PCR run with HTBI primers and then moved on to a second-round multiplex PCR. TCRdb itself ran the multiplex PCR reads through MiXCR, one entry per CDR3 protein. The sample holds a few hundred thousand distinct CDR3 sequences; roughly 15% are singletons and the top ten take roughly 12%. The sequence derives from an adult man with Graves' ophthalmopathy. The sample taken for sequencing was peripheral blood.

This CDR3 reads CAIAPEGLQETQYF. The CDR3 DNA sequence: TGTGCCATCGCGCCAGAAGGACTACAAGAGACCCAGTACTTC. The chain carries TRBV10-3 and TRBJ2-5, with D possibly being TRBD2 (6 bases). The CDR3 length is 14 residues. Germline loops: CDR1 ENHRY, CDR2 SYGVKD. V was clipped by 8 bases and J by 2 bases, with 15 bases between them.